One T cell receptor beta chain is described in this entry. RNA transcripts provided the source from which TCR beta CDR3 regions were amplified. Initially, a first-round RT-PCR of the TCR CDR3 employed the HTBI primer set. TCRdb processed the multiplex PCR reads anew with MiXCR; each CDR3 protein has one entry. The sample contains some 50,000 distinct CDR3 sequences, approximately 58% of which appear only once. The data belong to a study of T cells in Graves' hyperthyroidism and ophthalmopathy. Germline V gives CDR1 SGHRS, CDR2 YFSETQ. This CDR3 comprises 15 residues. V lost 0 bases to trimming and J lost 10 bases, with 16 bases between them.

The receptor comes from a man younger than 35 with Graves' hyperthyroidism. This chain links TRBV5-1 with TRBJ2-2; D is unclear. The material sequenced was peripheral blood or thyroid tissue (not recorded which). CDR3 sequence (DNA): TGCGCCAGCAGCTTGGAAGGAACGTGGGCCGTGGAGCTGTTTTTT. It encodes CASSLEGTWAVELFF.